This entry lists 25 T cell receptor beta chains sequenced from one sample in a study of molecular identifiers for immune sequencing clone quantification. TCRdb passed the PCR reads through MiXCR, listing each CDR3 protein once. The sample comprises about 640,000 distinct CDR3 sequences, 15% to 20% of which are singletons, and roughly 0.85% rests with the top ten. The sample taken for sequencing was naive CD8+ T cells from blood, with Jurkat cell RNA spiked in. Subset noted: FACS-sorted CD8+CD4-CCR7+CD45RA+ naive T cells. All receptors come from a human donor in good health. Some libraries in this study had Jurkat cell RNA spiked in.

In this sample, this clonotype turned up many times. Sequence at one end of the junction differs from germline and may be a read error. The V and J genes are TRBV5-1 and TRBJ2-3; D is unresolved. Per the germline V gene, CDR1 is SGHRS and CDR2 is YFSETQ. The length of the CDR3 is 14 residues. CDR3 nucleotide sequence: TGTGCCAGCAGTTTTGTAGGTAGCACAGATACGCAGTATTTT. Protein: CASSFVGSTDTQYF.

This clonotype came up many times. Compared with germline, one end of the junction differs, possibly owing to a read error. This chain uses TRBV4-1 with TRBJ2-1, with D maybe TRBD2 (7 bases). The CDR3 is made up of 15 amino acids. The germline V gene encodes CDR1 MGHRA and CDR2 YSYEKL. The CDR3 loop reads CASSEEGEGLNEQFF. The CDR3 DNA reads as TGCGCCAGCAGCGAAGAGGGGGAGGGCCTCAATGAGCAGTTCTTC.

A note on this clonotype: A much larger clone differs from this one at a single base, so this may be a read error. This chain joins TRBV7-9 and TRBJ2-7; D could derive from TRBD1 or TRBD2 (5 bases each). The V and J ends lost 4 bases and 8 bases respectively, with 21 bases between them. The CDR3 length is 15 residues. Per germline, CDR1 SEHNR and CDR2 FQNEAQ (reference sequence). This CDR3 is CASSSWDGVGHKQYF. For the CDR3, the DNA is TGTGCCAGCAGCTCGTGGGACGGTGTAGGACACAAGCAGTACTTC.

This chain's CDR3 is CTGSEALSDTQYF. The CDR3 DNA is TGTACCGGCAGTGAAGCGTTGAGCGATACGCAGTATTTT. The chain uses TRBV2 and TRBJ2-3; no reliable D call. The V gene's germline CDR1 is SNHLY and CDR2 FYNNEI. This CDR3 contains 13 residues.

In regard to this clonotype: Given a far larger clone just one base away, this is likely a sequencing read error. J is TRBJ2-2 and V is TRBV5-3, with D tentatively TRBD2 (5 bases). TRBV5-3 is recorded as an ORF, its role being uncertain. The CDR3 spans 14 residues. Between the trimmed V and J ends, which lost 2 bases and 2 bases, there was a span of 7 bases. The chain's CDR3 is CARSLRENTGELFF. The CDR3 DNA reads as TGTGCCAGAAGCTTACGGGAAAACACCGGGGAGCTGTTTTTT.

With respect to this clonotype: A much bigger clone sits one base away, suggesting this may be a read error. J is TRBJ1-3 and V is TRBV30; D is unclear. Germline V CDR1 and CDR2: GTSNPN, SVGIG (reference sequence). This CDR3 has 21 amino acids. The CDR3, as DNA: TGTGCCAGGAGCGCCCTCGTCCCGAGACACGGGCCCCATAAGTCTGGAAACACCATATATTTT. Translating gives CARSALVPRHGPHKSGNTIYF. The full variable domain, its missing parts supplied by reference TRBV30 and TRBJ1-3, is SQTIHQWPATLVQPVGSPLSLECTVEGTSNPNLYWYRQAAGRGLQLLFYSVGIGQISSEVPQNLSASRPQDRQFILSSKKLLLSDSGFYLCARSALVPRHGPHKSGNTIYFGEGSWLTVV.

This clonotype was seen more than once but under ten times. The DNA of the CDR3 is TGTGCCAGCAGCTTCTGGGGGGCAGTTAGGGAGACCCAGTACTTC. This codes for CASSFWGAVRETQYF. The chain uses TRBV5-6 and TRBJ2-5; either TRBD1 or TRBD2 may supply D (6 bases each). The CDR3 is made up of 15 amino acids. V was clipped by 2 bases and J by 5 bases, with 16 bases between them. CDR1 and CDR2 from the germline V gene are SGHDT and YYEEEE.

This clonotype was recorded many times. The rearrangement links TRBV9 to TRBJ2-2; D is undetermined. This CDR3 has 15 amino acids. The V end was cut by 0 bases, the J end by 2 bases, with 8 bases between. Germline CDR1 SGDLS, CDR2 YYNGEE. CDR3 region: CASSVGASNTGELFF. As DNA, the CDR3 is TGTGCCAGCAGCGTAGGGGCCAGTAACACCGGGGAGCTGTTTTTT. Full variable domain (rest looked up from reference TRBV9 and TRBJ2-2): DSGVTQTPKHLITATGQRVTLRCSPRSGDLSVYWYQQSLDQGLQFLIQYYNGEERAKGNILERFSAQQFPDLHSELNLSSLELGDSALYFCASSVGASNTGELFFGEGSRLTVL.

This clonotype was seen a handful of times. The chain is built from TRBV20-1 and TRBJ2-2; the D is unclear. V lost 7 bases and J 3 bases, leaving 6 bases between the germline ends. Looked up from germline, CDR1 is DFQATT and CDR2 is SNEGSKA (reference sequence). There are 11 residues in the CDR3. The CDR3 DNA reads TGCAGTGTTCCTGACACCGGGGAGCTGTTTTTT. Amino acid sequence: CSVPDTGELFF.

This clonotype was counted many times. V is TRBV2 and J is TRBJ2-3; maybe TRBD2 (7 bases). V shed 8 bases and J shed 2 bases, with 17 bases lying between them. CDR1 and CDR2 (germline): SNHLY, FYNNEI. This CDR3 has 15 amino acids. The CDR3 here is CASRGREWSTDTQYF. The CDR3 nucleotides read TGTGCCAGCCGGGGGCGGGAGTGGTCCACAGATACGCAGTATTTT.

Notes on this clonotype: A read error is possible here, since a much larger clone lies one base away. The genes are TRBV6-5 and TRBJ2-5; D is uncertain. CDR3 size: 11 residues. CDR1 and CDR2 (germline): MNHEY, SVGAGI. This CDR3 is CAGSYEETQYF. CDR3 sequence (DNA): TGTGCCGGCAGTTACGAGGAGACCCAGTACTTC.

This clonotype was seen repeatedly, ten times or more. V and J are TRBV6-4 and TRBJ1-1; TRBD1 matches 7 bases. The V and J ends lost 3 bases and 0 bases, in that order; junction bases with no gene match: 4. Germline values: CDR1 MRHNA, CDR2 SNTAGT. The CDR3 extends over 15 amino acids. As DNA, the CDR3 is TGTGCCAGCAGTGAAGCAGGGGGGATGAACACTGAAGCTTTCTTT. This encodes CASSEAGGMNTEAFF.

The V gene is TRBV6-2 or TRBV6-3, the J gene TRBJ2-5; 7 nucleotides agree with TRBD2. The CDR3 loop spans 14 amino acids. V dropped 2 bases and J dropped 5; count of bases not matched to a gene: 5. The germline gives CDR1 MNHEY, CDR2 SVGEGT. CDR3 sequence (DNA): TGTGCCAGCAGTTACCCGGGGGGATCCGAGACCCAGTACTTC. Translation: CASSYPGGSETQYF.

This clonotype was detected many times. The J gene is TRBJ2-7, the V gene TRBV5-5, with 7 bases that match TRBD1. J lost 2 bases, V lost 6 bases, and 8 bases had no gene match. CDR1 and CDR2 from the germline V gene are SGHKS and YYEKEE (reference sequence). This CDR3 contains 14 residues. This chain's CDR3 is CASTTEGTAYEQYF. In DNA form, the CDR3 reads TGTGCCAGCACCACCGAGGGGACAGCCTACGAGCAGTACTTC. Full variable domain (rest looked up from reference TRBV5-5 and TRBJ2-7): DAGVTQSPTHLIKTRGQQVTLRCSPISGHKSVSWYQQVLGQGPQFIFQYYEKEERGRGNFPDRFSARQFPNYSSELNVNALLLGDSALYLCASTTEGTAYEQYFGPGTRLTVT.

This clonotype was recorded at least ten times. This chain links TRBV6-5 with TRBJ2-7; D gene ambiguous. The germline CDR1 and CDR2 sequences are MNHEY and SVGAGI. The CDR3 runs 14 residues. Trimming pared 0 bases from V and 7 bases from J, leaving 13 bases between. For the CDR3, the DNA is TGTGCCAGCAGTTACTCGATAGGCGGCATTGAGCAGTACTTC. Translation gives CASSYSIGGIEQYF.

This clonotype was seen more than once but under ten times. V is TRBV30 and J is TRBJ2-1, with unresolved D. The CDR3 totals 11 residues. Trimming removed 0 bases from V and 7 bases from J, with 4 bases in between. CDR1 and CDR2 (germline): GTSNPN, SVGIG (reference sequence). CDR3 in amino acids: CAWSVMNEQFF. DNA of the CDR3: TGTGCCTGGAGTGTAATGAATGAGCAGTTCTTC. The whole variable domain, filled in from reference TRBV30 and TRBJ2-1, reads SQTIHQWPATLVQPVGSPLSLECTVEGTSNPNLYWYRQAAGRGLQLLFYSVGIGQISSEVPQNLSASRPQDRQFILSSKKLLLSDSGFYLCAWSVMNEQFFGPGTRLTVL.

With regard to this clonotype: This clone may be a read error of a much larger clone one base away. CDR3: CAGSPPGGWHEQYF. The DNA of the CDR3 is TGTGCCGGCAGCCCACCGGGGGGGTGGCACGAGCAGTACTTC. This chain links TRBV7-8 with TRBJ2-7; 8 nucleotides agree with TRBD2. The CDR3 length is 14 residues. CDR1 and CDR2 from the germline V gene are SGHVS and FQNEAQ.

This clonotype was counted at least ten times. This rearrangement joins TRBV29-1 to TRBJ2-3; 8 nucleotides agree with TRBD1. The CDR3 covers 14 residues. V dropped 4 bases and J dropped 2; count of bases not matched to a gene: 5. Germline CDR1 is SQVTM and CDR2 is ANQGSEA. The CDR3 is CSVAGTGDTDTQYF. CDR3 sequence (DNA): TGCAGCGTTGCCGGGACAGGAGACACAGATACGCAGTATTTT.

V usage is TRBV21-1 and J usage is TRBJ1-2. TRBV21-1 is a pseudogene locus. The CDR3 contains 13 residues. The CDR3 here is CASTLQSNYGYTF. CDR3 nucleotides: TGTGCCAGCACCTTACAGAGTAACTATGGCTACACCTTC.

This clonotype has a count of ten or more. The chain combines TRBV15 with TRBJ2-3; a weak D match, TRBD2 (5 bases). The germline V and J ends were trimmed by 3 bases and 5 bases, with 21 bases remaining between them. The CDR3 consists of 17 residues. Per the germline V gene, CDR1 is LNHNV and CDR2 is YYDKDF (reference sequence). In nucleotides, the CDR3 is TGTGCCACCAGCAGCACCTGGCAGCGGACGGTCGGAGATACGCAGTATTTT. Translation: CATSSTWQRTVGDTQYF.

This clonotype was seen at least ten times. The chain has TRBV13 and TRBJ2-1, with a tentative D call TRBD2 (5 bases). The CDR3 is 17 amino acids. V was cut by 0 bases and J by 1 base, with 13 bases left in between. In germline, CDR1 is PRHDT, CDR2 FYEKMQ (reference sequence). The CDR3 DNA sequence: TGTGCCAGCAGCTTAGGCCCATTTCGAGGGTCCTACAATGAGCAGTTCTTC. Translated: CASSLGPFRGSYNEQFF.

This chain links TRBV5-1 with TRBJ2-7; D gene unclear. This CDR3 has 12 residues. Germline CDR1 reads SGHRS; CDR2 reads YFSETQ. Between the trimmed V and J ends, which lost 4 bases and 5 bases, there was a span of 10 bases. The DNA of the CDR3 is TGCGCCAGCAGCCCCCCCGTGGACGAGCAGTACTTC. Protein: CASSPPVDEQYF.

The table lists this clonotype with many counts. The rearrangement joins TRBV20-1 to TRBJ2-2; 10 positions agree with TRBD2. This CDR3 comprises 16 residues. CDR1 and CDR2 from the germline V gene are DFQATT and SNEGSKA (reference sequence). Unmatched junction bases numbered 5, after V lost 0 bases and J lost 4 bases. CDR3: CSARELSGRATGELFF. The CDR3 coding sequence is TGCAGTGCTAGAGAGCTCAGCGGGAGGGCCACCGGGGAGCTGTTTTTT.

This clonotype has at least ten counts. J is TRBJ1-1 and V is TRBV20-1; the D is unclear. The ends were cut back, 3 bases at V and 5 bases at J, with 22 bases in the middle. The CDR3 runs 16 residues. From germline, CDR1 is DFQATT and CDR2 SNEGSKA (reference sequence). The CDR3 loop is CSASEGTRGFRTEAFF. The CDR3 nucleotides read TGCAGTGCTAGCGAAGGAACCCGCGGGTTCCGGACTGAAGCTTTCTTT.

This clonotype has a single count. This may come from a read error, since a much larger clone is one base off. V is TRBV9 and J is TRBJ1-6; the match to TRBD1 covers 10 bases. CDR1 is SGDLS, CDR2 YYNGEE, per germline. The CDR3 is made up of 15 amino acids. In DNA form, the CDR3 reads TGTGTCAGCAGCGCTACCCGGGACAGGGGTTCACCCCTCCACTTT. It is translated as CVSSATRDRGSPLHF.